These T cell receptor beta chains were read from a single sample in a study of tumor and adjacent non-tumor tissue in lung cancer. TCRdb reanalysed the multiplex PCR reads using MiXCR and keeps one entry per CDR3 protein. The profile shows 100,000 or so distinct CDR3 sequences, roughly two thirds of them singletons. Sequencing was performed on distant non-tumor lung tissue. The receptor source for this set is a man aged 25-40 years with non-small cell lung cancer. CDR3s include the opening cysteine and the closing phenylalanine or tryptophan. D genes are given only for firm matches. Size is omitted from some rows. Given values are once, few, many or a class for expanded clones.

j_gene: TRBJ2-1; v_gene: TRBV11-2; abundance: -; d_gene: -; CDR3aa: CDSSLILTGLDEQFF; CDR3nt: TGTGACAGCAGCTTAATCCTAACGGGGCTTGATGAGCAGTTCTTC
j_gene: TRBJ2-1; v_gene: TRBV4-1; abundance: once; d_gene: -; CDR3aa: CASSQGREGRYNEQFF; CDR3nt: TGCGCCAGCAGCCAAGGGCGGGAAGGTCGATACAATGAGCAGTTCTTC
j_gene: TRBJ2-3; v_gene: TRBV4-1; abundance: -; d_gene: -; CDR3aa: CASSQDLGSNQPQYF; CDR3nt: TGCGCCAGCAGCCAAGATCTGGGTAGCAATCAGCCCCAGTATTTT
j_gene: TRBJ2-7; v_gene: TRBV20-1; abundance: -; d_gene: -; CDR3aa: CSARVPSYYEQYF; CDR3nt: TGCAGTGCTAGAGTTCCTAGCTACTACGAACAGTACTTC
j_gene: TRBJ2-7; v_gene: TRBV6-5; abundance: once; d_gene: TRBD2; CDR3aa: CASRGTSGTLGQYF; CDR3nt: TGTGCCAGCAGAGGGACTAGCGGCACTCTCGGGCAGTACTTC
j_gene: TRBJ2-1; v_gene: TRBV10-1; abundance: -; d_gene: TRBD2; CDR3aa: CAKEVGTSGSNEQFF; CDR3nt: TGCGCCAAAGAAGTCGGGACTAGCGGGAGCAATGAGCAGTTCTTC
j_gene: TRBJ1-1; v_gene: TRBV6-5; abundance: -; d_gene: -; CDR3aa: CASGLSGGEASF; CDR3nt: TGTGCCAGCGGTCTAAGTGGGGGTGAAGCTTCCTTT
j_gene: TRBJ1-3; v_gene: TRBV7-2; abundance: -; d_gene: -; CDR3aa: CASTLGFSGNTIYF; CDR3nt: TGTGCCAGCACCTTAGGATTCTCTGGAAACACCATATATTTT
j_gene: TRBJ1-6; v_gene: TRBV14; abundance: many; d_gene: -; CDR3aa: CASSNGGSSPLHF; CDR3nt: TGTGCCAGCAGCAACGGGGGTAGTTCACCCCTCCACTTT
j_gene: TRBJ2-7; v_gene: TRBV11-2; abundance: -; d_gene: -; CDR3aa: CVSSLWGGLYEQYF; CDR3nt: TGTGTCAGTAGCCTATGGGGGGGCCTCTACGAGCAGTACTTC
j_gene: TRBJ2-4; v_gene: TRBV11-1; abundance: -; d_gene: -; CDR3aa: CASTHSGRAIRNIHYF; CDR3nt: TGTGCCAGCACCCACTCAGGCAGGGCGATCAGAAACATTCACTACTTC
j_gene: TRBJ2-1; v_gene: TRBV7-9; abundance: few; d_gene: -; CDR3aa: CASSGYGQYNEQFF; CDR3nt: TGTGCCAGCAGCGGCTACGGACAGTACAATGAGCAGTTCTTC
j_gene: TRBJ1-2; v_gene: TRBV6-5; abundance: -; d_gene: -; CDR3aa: CASRLRQHGYTF; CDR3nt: TGTGCCAGTAGACTCCGGCAACATGGCTACACCTTC
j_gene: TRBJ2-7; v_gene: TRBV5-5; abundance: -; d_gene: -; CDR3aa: CASSFGYQQYF; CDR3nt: TGTGCCAGTAGCTTCGGTTACCAGCAGTACTTC
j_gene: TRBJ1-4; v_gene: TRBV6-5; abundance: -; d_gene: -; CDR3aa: CTSSQGSLSEEKLFF; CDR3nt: TGTACCAGCAGCCAAGGCTCCCTTTCTGAAGAAAAACTGTTTTTT
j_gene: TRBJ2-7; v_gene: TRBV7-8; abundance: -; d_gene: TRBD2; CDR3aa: CASTRGAYEQYF; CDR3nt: TGTGCCAGCACGCGGGGGGCCTACGAGCAGTACTTC
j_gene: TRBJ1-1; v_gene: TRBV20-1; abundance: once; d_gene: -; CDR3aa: CSASRAPETFF; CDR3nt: TGCAGTGCTAGTAGGGCACCTGAAACCTTCTTT
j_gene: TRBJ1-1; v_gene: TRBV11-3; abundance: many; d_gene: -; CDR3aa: CASSSLEKRDTEAFF; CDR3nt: TGTGCCAGCAGCTCCCTGGAGAAGAGGGACACTGAAGCTTTCTTT
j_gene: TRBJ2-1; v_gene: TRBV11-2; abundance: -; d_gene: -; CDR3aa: CAISFIARGNNEQSF; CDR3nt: TGTGCCATCAGCTTTATTGCGAGAGGGAATAATGAGCAGTCCTTC
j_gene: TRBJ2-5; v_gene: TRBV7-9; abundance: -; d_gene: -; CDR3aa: CASSTEGGETQYF; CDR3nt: TGTGCCAGCAGCACGGAGGGAGGAGAGACCCAGTACTTC
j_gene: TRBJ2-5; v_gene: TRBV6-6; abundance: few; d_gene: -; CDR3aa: CVSSNAPGVGARTQYF; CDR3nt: TGTGTCAGCAGTAACGCCCCGGGGGTGGGGGCGAGGACCCAGTACTTC
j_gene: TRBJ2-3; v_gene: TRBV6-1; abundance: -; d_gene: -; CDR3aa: CASNRLTSTDTHYF; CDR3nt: TGTGCCAGCAACCGACTTACCAGCACAGATACGCACTATTTT
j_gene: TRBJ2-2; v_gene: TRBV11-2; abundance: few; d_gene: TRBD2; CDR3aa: CASARGLAGVGELFF; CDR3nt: TGTGCCAGCGCTAGGGGACTAGCGGGAGTTGGGGAGCTGTTTTTT
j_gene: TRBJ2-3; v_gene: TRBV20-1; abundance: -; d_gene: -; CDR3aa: CRAMGRADTQYF; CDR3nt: TGCCGTGCGATGGGACGAGCAGATACTCAATATTTT
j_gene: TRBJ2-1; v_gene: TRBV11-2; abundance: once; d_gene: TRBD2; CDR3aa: CASNLSGGAFNEQFF; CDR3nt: TGTGCCAGCAACCTTAGCGGGGGGGCCTTCAATGAGCAGTTCTTC
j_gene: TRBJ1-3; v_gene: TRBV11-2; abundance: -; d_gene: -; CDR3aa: CASSLDQSTRAGNTIYF; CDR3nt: TGTGCCAGCAGCTTAGATCAATCAACCAGGGCTGGAAACACCATATATTTT
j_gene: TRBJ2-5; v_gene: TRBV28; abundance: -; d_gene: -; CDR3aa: CASSLSAGLWRKTQYF; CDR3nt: TGTGCCAGCAGTTTATCGGCAGGGCTTTGGCGTAAGACCCAGTACTTC
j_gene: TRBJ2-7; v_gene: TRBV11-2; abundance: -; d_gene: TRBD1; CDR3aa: CASRVGTGDYEQYF; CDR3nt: TGTGCCAGCAGAGTCGGGACAGGGGACTACGAGCAGTACTTC
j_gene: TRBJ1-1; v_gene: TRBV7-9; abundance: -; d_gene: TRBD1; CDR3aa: CASSTRQGRKAEAFF; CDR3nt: TGTGCCAGCAGCACCCGACAGGGACGAAAAGCTGAAGCTTTCTTT
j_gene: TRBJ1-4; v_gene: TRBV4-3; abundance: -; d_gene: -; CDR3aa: CASSQGGGMGEKLFF; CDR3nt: TGCGCCAGCAGCCAAGGAGGTGGCATGGGTGAAAAACTGTTTTTT
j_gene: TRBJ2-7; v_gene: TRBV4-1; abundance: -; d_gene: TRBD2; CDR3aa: CASSQIETGGTYEQYF; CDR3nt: TGCGCCAGCAGCCAAATTGAGACGGGAGGTACCTACGAGCAGTACTTC
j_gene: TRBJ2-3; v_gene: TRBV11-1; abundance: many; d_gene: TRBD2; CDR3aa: CASSPAGGNTDTQYF; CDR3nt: TGTGCCAGCAGCCCAGCGGGGGGTAACACAGATACGCAGTATTTT
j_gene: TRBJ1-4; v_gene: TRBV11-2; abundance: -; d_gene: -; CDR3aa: CVSSLDALFDIREKLFF; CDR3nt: TGTGTCAGCAGCTTAGATGCTCTTTTCGACATCAGGGAGAAACTGTTTTTT
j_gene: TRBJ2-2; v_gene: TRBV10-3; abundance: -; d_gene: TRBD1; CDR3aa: CAISEKEGGLGGELFF; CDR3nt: TGTGCCATCAGTGAGAAAGAAGGGGGCTTGGGAGGGGAGCTGTTTTTT
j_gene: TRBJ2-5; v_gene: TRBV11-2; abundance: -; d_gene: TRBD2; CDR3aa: CVSSPGPAGGQETQYF; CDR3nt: TGTGTCAGCAGCCCGGGACCAGCGGGAGGACAAGAGACCCAGTACTTC
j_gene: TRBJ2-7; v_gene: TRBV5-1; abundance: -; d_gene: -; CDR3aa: CASSPRRWLEQYF; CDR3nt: TGCGCCAGCAGCCCTAGGAGGTGGCTCGAGCAGTACTTC
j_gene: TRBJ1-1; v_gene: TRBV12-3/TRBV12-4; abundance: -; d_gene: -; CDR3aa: CVSQACMNTEAFF; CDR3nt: TGTGTCAGTCAGGCATGCATGAACACTGAAGCTTTCTTT
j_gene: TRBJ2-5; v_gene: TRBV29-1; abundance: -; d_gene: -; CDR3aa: CSVAPPVKETHYF; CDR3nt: TGCAGCGTTGCCCCCCCAGTGAAGGAGACCCATTACTTC